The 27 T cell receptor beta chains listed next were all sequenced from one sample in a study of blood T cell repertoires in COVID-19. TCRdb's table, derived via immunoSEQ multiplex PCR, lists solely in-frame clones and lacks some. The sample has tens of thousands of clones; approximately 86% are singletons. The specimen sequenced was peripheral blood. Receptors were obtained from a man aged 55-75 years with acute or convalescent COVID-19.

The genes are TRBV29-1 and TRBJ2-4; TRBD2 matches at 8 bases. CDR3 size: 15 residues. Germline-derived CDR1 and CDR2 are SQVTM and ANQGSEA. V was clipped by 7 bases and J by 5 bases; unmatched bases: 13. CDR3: CSARTLAGLENIQYF. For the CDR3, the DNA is TGCAGCGCCCGAACCCTAGCGGGTCTGGAAAACATTCAGTACTTC.

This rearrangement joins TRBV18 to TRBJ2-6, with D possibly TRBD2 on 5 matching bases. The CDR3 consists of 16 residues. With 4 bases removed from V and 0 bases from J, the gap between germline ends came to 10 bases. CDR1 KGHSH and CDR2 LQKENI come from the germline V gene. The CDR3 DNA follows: TGTGCCAGCTCACGAGGGCAACCCTCTGGGGCCAACGTCCTGACTTTC. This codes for CASSRGQPSGANVLTF.

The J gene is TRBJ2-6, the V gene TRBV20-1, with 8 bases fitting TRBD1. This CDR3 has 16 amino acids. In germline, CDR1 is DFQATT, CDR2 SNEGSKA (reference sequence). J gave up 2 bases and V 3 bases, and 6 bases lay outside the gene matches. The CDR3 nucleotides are TGCAGTGCTAGTCCCCAGGGGGCTACTGGGGCCAACGTCCTGACTTTC. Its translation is CSASPQGATGANVLTF.

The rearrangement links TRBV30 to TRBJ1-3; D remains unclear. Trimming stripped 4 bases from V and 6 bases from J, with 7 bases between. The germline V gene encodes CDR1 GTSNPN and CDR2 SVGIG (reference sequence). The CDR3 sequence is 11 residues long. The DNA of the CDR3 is TGTGCCTGGATTAATGTAAACACCATATATTTT. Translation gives CAWINVNTIYF.

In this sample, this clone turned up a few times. The CDR3 reads CASDRGTDLGYTF. CDR3 DNA sequence: TGTGCCTCTGACCGCGGGACAGACCTTGGCTACACCTTC. This chain links TRBV30 with TRBJ1-2, with TRBD1 matching over 7 bases. Unmatched junction bases numbered 12, after V lost 7 bases and J lost 7 bases. The CDR3 consists of 13 residues. Germline CDR1 is GTSNPN and CDR2 is SVGIG (reference sequence).

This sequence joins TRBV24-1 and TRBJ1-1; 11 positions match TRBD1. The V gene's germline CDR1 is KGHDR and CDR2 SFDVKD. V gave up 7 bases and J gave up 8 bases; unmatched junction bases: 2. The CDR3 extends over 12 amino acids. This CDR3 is CATRGTGGEAFF. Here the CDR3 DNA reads TGTGCCACCAGGGGGACAGGGGGAGAAGCTTTCTTT.

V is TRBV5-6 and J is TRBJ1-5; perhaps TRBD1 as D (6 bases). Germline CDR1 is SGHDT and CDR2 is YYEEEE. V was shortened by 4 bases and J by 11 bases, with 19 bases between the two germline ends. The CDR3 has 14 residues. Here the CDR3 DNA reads TGTGCCAGCAGCCCATACAGGGAAAGCCGAGCCCAGCATTTT. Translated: CASSPYRESRAQHF.

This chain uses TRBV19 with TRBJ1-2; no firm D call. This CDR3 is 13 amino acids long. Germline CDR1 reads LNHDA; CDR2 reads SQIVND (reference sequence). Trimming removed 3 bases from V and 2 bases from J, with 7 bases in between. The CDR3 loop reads CASSILQNYGYTF. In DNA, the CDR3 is TGTGCCAGTAGTATTTTACAGAACTATGGCTACACCTTC.

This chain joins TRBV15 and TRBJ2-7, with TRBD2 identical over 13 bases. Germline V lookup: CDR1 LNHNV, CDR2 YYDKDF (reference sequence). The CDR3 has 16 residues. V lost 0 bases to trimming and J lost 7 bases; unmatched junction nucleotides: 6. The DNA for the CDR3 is TGTGCCACCAGCAGAGAAGCGACTAGCGGGGGGTATGAGCAGTACTTC. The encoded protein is CATSREATSGGYEQYF.

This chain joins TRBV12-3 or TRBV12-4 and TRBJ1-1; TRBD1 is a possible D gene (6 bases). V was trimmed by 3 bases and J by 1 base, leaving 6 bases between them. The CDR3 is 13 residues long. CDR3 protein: CASSLTGNTEAFF. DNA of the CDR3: TGTGCCAGCAGTTTGACAGGGAACACTGAAGCTTTCTTT.

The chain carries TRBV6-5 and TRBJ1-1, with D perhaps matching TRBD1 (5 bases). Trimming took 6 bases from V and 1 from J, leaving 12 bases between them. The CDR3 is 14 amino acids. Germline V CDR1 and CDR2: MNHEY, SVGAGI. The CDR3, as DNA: TGTGCCAGCAGCCGCGGGGGACGGAACACTGAAGCTTTCTTT. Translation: CASSRGGRNTEAFF.

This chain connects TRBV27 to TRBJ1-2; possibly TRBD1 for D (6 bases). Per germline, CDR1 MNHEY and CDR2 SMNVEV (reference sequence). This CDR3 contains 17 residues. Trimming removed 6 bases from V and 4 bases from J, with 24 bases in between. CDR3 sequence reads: CASRGGAGRLGGYGYTF. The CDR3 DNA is TGTGCCAGCAGGGGGGGGGCTGGCAGGTTGGGTGGCTATGGCTACACCTTC.

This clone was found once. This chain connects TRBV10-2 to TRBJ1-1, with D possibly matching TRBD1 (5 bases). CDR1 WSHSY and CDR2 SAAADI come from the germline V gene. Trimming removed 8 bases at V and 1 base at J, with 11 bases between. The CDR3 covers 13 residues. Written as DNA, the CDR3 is TGCGCCAGCTCTCCCCAGGGGAACACTGAAGCTTTCTTT. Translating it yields CASSPQGNTEAFF.

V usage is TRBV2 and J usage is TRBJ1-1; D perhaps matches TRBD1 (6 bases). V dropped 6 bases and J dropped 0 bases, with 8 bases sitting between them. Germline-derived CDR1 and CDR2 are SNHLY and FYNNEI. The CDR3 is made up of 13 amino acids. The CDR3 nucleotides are TGTGCCAGCAGGGGGACACTGAACACTGAAGCTTTCTTT. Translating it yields CASRGTLNTEAFF.

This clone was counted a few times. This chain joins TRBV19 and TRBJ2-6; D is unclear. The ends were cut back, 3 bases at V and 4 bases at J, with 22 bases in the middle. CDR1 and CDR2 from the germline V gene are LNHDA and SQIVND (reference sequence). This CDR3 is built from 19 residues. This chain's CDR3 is CASSISSLSTSYGANVLTF. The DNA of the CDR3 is TGTGCCAGTAGTATCTCGTCGTTAAGCACCTCTTACGGGGCCAACGTCCTGACTTTC.

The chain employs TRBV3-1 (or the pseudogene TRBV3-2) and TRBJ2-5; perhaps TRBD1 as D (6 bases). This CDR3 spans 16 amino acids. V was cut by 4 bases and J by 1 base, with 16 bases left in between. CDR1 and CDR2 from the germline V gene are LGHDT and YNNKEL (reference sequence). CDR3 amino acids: CASSRGDIAVQETQYF. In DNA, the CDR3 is TGTGCCAGCAGCCGAGGGGACATAGCAGTCCAAGAGACCCAGTACTTC.

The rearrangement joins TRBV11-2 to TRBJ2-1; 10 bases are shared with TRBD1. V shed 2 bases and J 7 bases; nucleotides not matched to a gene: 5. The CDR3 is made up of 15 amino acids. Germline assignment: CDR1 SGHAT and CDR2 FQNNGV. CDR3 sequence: CASSLLGQGRNEQFF. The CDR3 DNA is TGTGCCAGCAGCTTATTGGGACAGGGGAGGAATGAGCAGTTCTTC.

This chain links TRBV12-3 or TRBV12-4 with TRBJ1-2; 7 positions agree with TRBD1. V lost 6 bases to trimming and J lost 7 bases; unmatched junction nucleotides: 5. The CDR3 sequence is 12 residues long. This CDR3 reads CASSDRAGGYTF. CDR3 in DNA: TGTGCCAGCAGCGACAGGGCTGGTGGCTACACCTTC.

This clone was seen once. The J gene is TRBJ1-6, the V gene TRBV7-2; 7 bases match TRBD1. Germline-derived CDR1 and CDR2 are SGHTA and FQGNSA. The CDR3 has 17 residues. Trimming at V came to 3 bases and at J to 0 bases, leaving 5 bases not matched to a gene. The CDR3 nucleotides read TGTGCCAGCAGCTTGGACAGGATAAGCTCCTATAATTCACCCCTCCACTTT. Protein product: CASSLDRISSYNSPLHF.

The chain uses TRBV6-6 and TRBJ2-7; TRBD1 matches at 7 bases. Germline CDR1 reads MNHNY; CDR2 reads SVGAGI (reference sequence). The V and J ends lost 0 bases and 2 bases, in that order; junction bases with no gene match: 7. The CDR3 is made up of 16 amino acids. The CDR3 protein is CASSYSKTGITYEQYF. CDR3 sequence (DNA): TGTGCCAGCAGTTACTCGAAGACAGGGATTACCTACGAGCAGTACTTC.

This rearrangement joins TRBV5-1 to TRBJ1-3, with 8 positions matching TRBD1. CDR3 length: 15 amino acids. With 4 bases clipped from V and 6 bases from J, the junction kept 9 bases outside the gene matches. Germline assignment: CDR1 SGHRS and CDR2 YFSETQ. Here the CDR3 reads CASSVDGTGENTIYF. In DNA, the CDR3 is TGCGCCAGCAGCGTGGACGGGACAGGAGAAAACACCATATATTTT. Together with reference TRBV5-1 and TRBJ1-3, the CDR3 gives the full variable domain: KAGVTQTPRYLIKTRGQQVTLSCSPISGHRSVSWYQQTPGQGLQFLFEYFSETQRNKGNFPGRFSGRQFSNSRSEMNVSTLELGDSALYLCASSVDGTGENTIYFGEGSWLTVV.

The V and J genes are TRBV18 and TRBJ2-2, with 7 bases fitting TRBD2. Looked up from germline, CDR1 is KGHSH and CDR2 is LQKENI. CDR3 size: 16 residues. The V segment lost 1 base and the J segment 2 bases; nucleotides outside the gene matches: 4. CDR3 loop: CASSPRTGLNTGELFF. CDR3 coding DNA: TGTGCCAGCTCACCACGGACGGGACTAAACACCGGGGAGCTGTTTTTT.

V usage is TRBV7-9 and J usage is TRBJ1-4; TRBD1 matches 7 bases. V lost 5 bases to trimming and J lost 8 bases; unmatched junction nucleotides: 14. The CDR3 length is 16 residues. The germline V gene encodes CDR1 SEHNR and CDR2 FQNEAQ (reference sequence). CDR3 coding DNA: TGTGCCAGCAGCCCAACCCGGACAGGTCGGGACGAAAAACTGTTTTTT. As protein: CASSPTRTGRDEKLFF.

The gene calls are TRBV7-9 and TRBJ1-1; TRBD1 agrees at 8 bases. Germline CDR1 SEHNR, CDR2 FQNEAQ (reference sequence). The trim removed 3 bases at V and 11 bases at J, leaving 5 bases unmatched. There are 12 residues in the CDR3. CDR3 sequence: CASSLTGEAAFF. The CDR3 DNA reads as TGTGCCAGCAGCTTGACAGGGGAGGCGGCTTTCTTT.

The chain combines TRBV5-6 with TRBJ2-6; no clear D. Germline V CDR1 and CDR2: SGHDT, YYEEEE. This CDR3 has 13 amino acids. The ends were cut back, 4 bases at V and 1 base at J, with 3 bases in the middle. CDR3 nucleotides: TGTGCCAGCAGCCCATCTGGGGCCAACGTCCTGACTTTC. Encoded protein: CASSPSGANVLTF.

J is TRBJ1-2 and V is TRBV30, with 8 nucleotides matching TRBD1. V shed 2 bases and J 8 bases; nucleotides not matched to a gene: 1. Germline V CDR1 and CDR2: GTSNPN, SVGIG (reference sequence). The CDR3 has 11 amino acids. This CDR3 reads CAWSQGAGYTF. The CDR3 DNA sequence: TGTGCCTGGAGTCAGGGGGCCGGCTACACCTTC.

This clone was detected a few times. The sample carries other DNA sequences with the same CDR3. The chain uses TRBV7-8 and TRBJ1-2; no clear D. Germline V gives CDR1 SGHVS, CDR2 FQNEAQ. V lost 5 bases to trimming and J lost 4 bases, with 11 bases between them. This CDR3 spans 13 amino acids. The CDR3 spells CASSPPGLYGYTF. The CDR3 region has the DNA TGTGCCAGCAGCCCCCCAGGTCTCTATGGCTACACCTTC.